These 26 T cell receptor beta chains came from one sample sequenced in a study of OX40 agonist ivuxolimab in advanced cancers. Some clones are missing from TCRdb's copy, which holds only in-frame ones; the method was immunoSEQ multiplex PCR. The table lists about 69,000 clones, 80% to 90% of them singletons. The specimen comprised CD4+ or CD8+ T cells sorted from blood, sampled in a trial of the OX40 agonist ivuxolimab. Every receptor here comes from an adult with an advanced solid tumor such as melanoma, head and neck, liver or kidney cancer.

V is TRBV18 and J is TRBJ1-1, with TRBD1 identical over 7 bases. J lost 5 bases, V lost 0 bases, and 9 bases had no gene match. Germline values: CDR1 KGHSH, CDR2 LQKENI. This CDR3 is 16 amino acids long. The CDR3 here is CASSPPGLGGVTEAFF. In nucleotides, the CDR3 is TGTGCCAGCTCACCACCCGGGTTAGGGGGCGTAACTGAAGCTTTCTTT.

This rearrangement joins TRBV19 to TRBJ2-2; D remains unclear. The CDR3 is 13 amino acids. The germline V gene encodes CDR1 LNHDA and CDR2 SQIVND (reference sequence). V lost 5 bases to trimming and J lost 3 bases, with 7 bases between them. The CDR3 nucleotides read TGTGCCAGTAGTCCCCTGGACACCGGGGAGCTGTTTTTT. This sequence encodes CASSPLDTGELFF.

The chain joins TRBV28 to TRBJ2-5; D could derive from TRBD1 or TRBD2 (5 bases each). Trimming took off 7 bases at V and 2 bases at J, with 14 bases between the two ends. The germline V gene encodes CDR1 MDHEN and CDR2 SYDVKM. The CDR3 length is 14 residues. The CDR3 here is CASKVGGAQETQYF. CDR3 DNA: TGTGCCAGCAAGGTTGGGGGAGCTCAAGAGACCCAGTACTTC.

The chain uses TRBV28 and TRBJ1-5; D not certain. The germline V gene encodes CDR1 MDHEN and CDR2 SYDVKM. V was pared by 6 bases and J by 0 bases, with 3 bases between. CDR3 length: 12 amino acids. This chain's CDR3 is CASRISNQPQHF. The CDR3 DNA follows: TGTGCCAGCAGGATTAGCAATCAGCCCCAGCATTTT.

With respect to this clone: The junction differs from germline at one of its ends, possibly a read error. CDR3 loop: CASSEEFLRSYGYTF. CDR3 nucleotide sequence: TGTGCCAGCAGCGAAGAGTTCCTAAGAAGCTATGGCTACACCTTC. The chain has TRBV4-2 and TRBJ1-2; D uncertain. Germline CDR1 is LGHNA and CDR2 is YNFKEQ. The length of the CDR3 is 15 residues.

The sample holds a few counts of this clone. The CDR3 sequence is CASSSDLLEAFF. CDR3 DNA: TGTGCCAGCAGCTCGGATCTTCTTGAAGCTTTCTTT. V is TRBV7-2 and J is TRBJ1-1; D not certain. Germline loops: CDR1 SGHTA, CDR2 FQGNSA. The V end was cut by 4 bases, the J end by 7 bases, with 10 bases between. The CDR3 has 12 residues. The full variable domain, in which reference TRBV7-2 and TRBJ1-1 provide the parts outside the CDR3, is GAGVSQSPSNKVTEKGKDVELRCDPISGHTALYWYRQSLGQGLEFLIYFQGNSAPDKSGLPSDRFSAERTGGSVSTLTIQRTQQEDSAVYLCASSSDLLEAFFGQGTRLTVV.

The chain links TRBV28 to TRBJ2-2; 8 bases agree with TRBD1. Germline-derived CDR1 and CDR2 are MDHEN and SYDVKM. The CDR3 consists of 15 residues. Unmatched junction bases numbered 11, after V lost 7 bases and J lost 7 bases. CDR3: CASNPGQGLNGELFF. In DNA form, the CDR3 reads TGTGCCAGCAATCCCGGACAGGGTTTGAACGGGGAGCTGTTTTTT. The full variable domain, its missing parts supplied by reference TRBV28 and TRBJ2-2, is DVKVTQSSRYLVKRTGEKVFLECVQDMDHENMFWYRQDPGLGLRLIYFSYDVKMKEKGDIPEGYSVSREKKERFSLILESASTNQTSMYLCASNPGQGLNGELFFGEGSRLTVL.

This chain uses TRBV7-2 with TRBJ2-3; 8 bases match TRBD2. Germline assignment: CDR1 SGHTA and CDR2 FQGNSA. Trimming at V came to 2 bases and at J to 1 base, leaving 2 bases not matched to a gene. This CDR3 contains 15 residues. The CDR3 DNA reads TGTGCCAGCAGCTTAAGTAGCGGGGGCACAGATACGCAGTATTTT. This encodes CASSLSSGGTDTQYF. Together with reference TRBV7-2 and TRBJ2-3, the CDR3 gives the full variable domain: GAGVSQSPSNKVTEKGKDVELRCDPISGHTALYWYRQSLGQGLEFLIYFQGNSAPDKSGLPSDRFSAERTGGSVSTLTIQRTQQEDSAVYLCASSLSSGGTDTQYFGPGTRLTVL.

The rearrangement links TRBV19 to TRBJ1-2, with 7 bases fitting TRBD1. Germline CDR1 and CDR2: LNHDA and SQIVND (reference sequence). Trimming took 5 bases from V and 6 from J; bases not matched to a gene: 12. The CDR3 spans 15 residues. The CDR3 region is CASSPPDREIHGYTF. CDR3 DNA sequence: TGTGCCAGTAGTCCCCCCGACAGGGAGATTCATGGCTACACCTTC.

This chain uses TRBV5-4 with TRBJ1-3, with D perhaps matching TRBD1 (6 bases). The CDR3 totals 14 residues. Germline V gene sequence: CDR1 SGHNT, CDR2 YYREEE (reference sequence). The V end was cut by 5 bases, the J end by 1 base, with 10 bases between. CDR3 in DNA: TGTGCCAGCAGTTTACAGGGATCTGGAAACACCATATATTTT. This codes for CASSLQGSGNTIYF.

The CDR3 DNA is TGTGCCAGCAGTAATGGTCTGGGAAGCGGGAGTGTAACAGATACGCAGTATTTT. This gives the protein CASSNGLGSGSVTDTQYF. The gene calls are TRBV28 and TRBJ2-3; 8 nucleotides line up with TRBD2. V was pared by 5 bases and J by 3 bases, with 16 bases of the junction left unmatched. The CDR3 sequence is 18 residues long. Germline V gene data show CDR1 as MDHEN and CDR2 as SYDVKM. Using reference TRBV28 and TRBJ2-3 for the parts outside the CDR3, the full variable domain is DVKVTQSSRYLVKRTGEKVFLECVQDMDHENMFWYRQDPGLGLRLIYFSYDVKMKEKGDIPEGYSVSREKKERFSLILESASTNQTSMYLCASSNGLGSGSVTDTQYFGPGTRLTVL.

V gene TRBV30 combines with J gene TRBJ2-1, with 11 nucleotides matching TRBD2. The length of the CDR3 is 13 residues. Trimming removed 4 bases from V and 5 bases from J; junction bases left unmatched: 1. The germline V gene encodes CDR1 GTSNPN and CDR2 SVGIG (reference sequence). The CDR3 protein is CAWTSGRNNEQFF. Here the CDR3 DNA reads TGTGCCTGGACTAGCGGGAGGAACAATGAGCAGTTCTTC.

CDR3 in amino acids: CASSGHMGRGTEAFF. CDR3 DNA sequence: TGTGCCAGCAGTGGACATATGGGGCGTGGGACTGAAGCTTTCTTT. This chain uses TRBV25-1 with TRBJ1-1, with TRBD1 as a possible D gene (5 bases). The CDR3 extends over 15 amino acids. The germline V gene has CDR1 MGHDK and CDR2 SYGVNS. Trimming removed 4 bases at V and 5 bases at J, with 17 bases between. Full variable domain (rest looked up from reference TRBV25-1 and TRBJ1-1): EADIYQTPRYLVIGTGKKITLECSQTMGHDKMYWYQQDPGMELHLIHYSYGVNSTEKGDLSSESTVSRIRTEHFPLTLESARPSHTSQYLCASSGHMGRGTEAFFGQGTRLTVV.

The table lists this clone with a few counts. J is TRBJ2-3 and V is TRBV6-5, with a tentative D call TRBD1 (5 bases). V lost 0 bases to trimming and J lost 4 bases, with 14 bases between them. CDR3 length equals 16 residues. The V gene's germline CDR1 is MNHEY and CDR2 SVGAGI. CDR3 in DNA: TGTGCCAGCAGTTACTCACCCGGACAACTACCAGATACGCAGTATTTT. It specifies CASSYSPGQLPDTQYF.

CDR3: CASSLAWSTDTQYF. The CDR3 DNA follows: TGTGCCAGCAGCTTGGCGTGGAGCACAGATACGCAGTATTTT. This chain uses TRBV11-3 with TRBJ2-3, with D hard to call. The germline V gene has CDR1 SGHNT and CDR2 YENEEA. This CDR3 has 14 amino acids. V was trimmed by 3 bases and J by 0 bases, leaving 7 bases between them.

The genes are TRBV6-1 and TRBJ2-6; D gene uncertain. This CDR3 spans 15 amino acids. Germline V gene data show CDR1 as MNHNS and CDR2 as SASEGT. The ends were cut back, 10 bases at V and 2 bases at J, with 15 bases in the middle. CDR3 residues: CATLQSVAGANVLTF. The CDR3 region has the DNA TGTGCCACCCTTCAATCGGTGGCTGGGGCCAACGTCCTGACTTTC.

The chain recombines TRBV9 with TRBJ2-3; the D is unclear. Per germline, CDR1 SGDLS and CDR2 YYNGEE. V was clipped by 2 bases and J by 0 bases, with 13 bases between them. The CDR3 is 16 residues long. This CDR3 reads CASSVGNWGSTDTQYF. CDR3 bases: TGTGCCAGCAGCGTGGGGAATTGGGGTAGCACAGATACGCAGTATTTT.

The V gene is TRBV6-6, the J gene TRBJ1-1; 7 nucleotides line up with TRBD1. J lost 1 base, V lost 5 bases, and 4 bases had no gene match. The CDR3 is made up of 14 amino acids. Germline V gene data show CDR1 as MNHNY and CDR2 as SVGAGI (reference sequence). This CDR3 reads CASSQGVPNTEAFF. The CDR3 DNA follows: TGTGCCAGCAGTCAGGGGGTTCCGAACACTGAAGCTTTCTTT.

This chain uses TRBV27 with TRBJ2-6; D possibly matches TRBD1 or TRBD2 (5 bases each). The V end was cut by 3 bases, the J end by 2 bases, with 11 bases between. The CDR3 length is 16 residues. Germline V gene sequence: CDR1 MNHEY, CDR2 SMNVEV (reference sequence). CDR3 protein: CASSFVRGTGANVLTF. The CDR3 coding sequence is TGTGCCAGCAGTTTTGTCCGGGGCACTGGGGCCAACGTCCTGACTTTC.

The chain couples TRBV7-3 to TRBJ2-7; 11 bases line up with TRBD2. The CDR3 consists of 15 residues. Germline V lookup: CDR1 SGHTA, CDR2 FQGTGA. Trimming at V came to 5 bases and at J to 2 bases, leaving 5 bases not matched to a gene. The CDR3 DNA is TGTGCCAGCAGCCGGGGACTAGCGGATACCTACGAGCAGTACTTC. Amino acids: CASSRGLADTYEQYF.

The gene calls are TRBV18 and TRBJ2-7, with 7 bases that match TRBD2. The CDR3 extends over 14 amino acids. Germline V lookup: CDR1 KGHSH, CDR2 LQKENI. The J segment lost 6 bases and the V segment lost 3 bases, leaving 8 bases of the junction unmatched. The CDR3 DNA reads as TGTGCCAGCTCACCCGGGGGGACCCCCGGCGAGCAGTACTTC. Encoded protein: CASSPGGTPGEQYF.

The sample holds one count of this clone. The DNA of the CDR3 is TGTGCCAGCAGTGAACGGGGGGCTGGCTATGGCTACACCTTC. It encodes CASSERGAGYGYTF. The chain has TRBV6-5 and TRBJ1-2, with D perhaps matching TRBD1 (6 bases). This CDR3 contains 14 residues. In germline, CDR1 is MNHEY, CDR2 SVGAGI. V was cut by 5 bases and J by 4 bases, with 14 bases left in between.

The count of this clone is one. The V call is TRBV18, the J call TRBJ2-5; maybe TRBD2 (6 bases). The ends were cut back, 3 bases at V and 3 bases at J, with 8 bases in the middle. CDR3 length: 13 amino acids. Germline values: CDR1 KGHSH, CDR2 LQKENI. CDR3 in DNA: TGTGCCAGCTCACCCTCGGGAGAAGAGACCCAGTACTTC. The encoded protein is CASSPSGEETQYF.

This clone was observed once. The rearrangement links TRBV6-6 to TRBJ2-7; D might be TRBD2 (6 bases). Per germline, CDR1 MNHNY and CDR2 SVGAGI (reference sequence). Between the trimmed V and J ends, which lost 6 bases and 3 bases, there was a span of 9 bases. The CDR3 length is 12 residues. CDR3 nucleotides: TGTGCCAGCAGCCCGACTAGCTACGAGCAGTACTTC. Protein sequence: CASSPTSYEQYF.

The chain couples TRBV7-3 to TRBJ1-2; 7 bases map to TRBD1. Germline V CDR1 and CDR2: SGHTA, FQGTGA. V dropped 6 bases and J dropped 5; count of bases not matched to a gene: 9. The CDR3 is 14 amino acids. The CDR3 DNA follows: TGTGCCAGCAGACAGACAGGGTTTGGATATGGCTACACCTTC. Its protein is CASRQTGFGYGYTF.

The J gene is TRBJ2-1, the V gene TRBV27, with D tentatively TRBD1 (6 bases). In germline, CDR1 is MNHEY, CDR2 SMNVEV (reference sequence). This CDR3 has 14 amino acids. V dropped 4 bases and J dropped 9 bases, with 16 bases sitting between them. As DNA, the CDR3 is TGTGCCAGCAGTTACATCCAACAGGGTCTTGAGCAGTTCTTC. It codes for CASSYIQQGLEQFF.